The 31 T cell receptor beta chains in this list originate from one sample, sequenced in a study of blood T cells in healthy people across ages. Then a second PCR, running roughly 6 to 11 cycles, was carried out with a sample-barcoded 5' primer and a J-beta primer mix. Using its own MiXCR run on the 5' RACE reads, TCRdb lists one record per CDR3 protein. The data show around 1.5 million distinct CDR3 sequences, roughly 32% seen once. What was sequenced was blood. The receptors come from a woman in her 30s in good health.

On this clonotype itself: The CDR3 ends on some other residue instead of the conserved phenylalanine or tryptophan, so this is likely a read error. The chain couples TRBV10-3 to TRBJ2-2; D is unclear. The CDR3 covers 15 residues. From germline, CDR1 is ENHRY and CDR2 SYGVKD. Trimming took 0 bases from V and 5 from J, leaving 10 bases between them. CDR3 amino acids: CAISESSVGTGELFY. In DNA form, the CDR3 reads TGTGCCATCAGTGAGTCGTCAGTGGGGACCGGGGAGCTGTTTTAT.

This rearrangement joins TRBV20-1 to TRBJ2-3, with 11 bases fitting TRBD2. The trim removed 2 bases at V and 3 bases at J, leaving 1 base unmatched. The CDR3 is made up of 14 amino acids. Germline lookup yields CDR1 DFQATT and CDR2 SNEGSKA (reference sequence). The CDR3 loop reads CSARSSGGTDTQYF. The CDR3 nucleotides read TGCAGTGCTAGATCTAGCGGGGGGACAGATACGCAGTATTTT.

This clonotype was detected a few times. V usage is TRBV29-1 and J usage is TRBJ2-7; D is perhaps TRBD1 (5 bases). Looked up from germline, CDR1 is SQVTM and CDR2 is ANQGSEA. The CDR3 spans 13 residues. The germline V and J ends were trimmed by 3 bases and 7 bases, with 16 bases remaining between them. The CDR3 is CSVEGRTSWEQYF. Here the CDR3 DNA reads TGCAGCGTTGAGGGGCGGACCTCGTGGGAGCAGTACTTC.

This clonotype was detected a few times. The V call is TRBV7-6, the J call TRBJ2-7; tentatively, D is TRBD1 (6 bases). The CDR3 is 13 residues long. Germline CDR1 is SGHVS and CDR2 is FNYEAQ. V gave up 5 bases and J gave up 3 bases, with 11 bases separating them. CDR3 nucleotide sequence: TGTGCCAGCAGCCCGGACAGACGCTACGAGCAGTACTTC. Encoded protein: CASSPDRRYEQYF.

In DNA, the CDR3 is TGCAGTGCGAAGTACTCCCAGCCGGGCACAGATACGCAGTATTTT. Its translation is CSAKYSQPGTDTQYF. The chain uses TRBV20-1 and TRBJ2-3; no firm D call. The germline V and J ends were trimmed by 6 bases and 1 base, with 17 bases remaining between them. Germline values: CDR1 DFQATT, CDR2 SNEGSKA (reference sequence). The CDR3 has 15 amino acids.

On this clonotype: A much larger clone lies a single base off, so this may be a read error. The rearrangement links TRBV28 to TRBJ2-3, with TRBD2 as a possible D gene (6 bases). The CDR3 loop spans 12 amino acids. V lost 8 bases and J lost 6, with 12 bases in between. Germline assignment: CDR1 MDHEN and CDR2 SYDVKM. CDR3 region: CASGLAWDTQYF. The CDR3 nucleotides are TGTGCCAGCGGCCTAGCGTGGGATACGCAGTATTTT.

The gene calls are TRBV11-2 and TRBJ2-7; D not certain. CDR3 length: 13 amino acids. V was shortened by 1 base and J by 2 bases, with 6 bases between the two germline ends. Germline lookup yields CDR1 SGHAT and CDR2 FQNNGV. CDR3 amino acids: CASSLVTPYEQYF. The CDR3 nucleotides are TGTGCCAGCAGCTTAGTAACTCCCTACGAGCAGTACTTC.

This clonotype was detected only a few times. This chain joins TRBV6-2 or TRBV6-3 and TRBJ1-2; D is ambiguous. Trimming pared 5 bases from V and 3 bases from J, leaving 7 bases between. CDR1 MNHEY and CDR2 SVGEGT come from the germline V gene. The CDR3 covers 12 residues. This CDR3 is CASSTAYYGYTF. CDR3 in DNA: TGTGCCAGCAGTACAGCCTACTATGGCTACACCTTC.

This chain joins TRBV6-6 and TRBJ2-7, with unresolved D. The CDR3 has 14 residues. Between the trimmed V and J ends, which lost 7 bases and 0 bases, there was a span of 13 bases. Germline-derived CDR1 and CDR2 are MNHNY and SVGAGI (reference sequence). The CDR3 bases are TGTGCCAGCACCCTCGTCCCTGGCTCCTACGAGCAGTACTTC. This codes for CASTLVPGSYEQYF.

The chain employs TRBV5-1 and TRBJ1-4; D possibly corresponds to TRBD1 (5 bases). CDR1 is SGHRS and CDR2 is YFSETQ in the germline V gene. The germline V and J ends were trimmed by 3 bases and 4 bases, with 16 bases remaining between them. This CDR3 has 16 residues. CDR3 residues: CASSWGDPQYNEKLFF. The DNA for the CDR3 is TGCGCCAGCAGCTGGGGGGACCCGCAATATAATGAAAAACTGTTTTTT.

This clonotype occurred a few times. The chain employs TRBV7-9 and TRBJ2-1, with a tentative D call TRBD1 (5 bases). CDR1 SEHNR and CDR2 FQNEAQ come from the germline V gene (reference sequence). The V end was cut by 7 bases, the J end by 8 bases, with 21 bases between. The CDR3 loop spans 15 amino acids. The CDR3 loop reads CASNDPGGGRDEQFF. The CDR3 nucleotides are TGTGCCAGCAATGACCCGGGCGGCGGCAGGGATGAGCAGTTCTTC.

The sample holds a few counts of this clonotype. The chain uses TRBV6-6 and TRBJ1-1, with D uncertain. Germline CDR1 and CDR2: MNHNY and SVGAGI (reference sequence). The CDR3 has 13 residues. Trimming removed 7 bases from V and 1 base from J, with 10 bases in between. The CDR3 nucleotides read TGTGCCAGCACCGGCGCAGGGAACACTGAAGCTTTCTTT. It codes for CASTGAGNTEAFF.

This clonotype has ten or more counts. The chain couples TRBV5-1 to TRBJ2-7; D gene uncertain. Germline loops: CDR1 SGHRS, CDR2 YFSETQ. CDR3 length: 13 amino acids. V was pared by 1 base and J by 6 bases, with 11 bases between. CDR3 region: CASSLKTSGEQYF. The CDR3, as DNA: TGCGCCAGCAGCTTGAAAACGAGTGGCGAGCAGTACTTC.

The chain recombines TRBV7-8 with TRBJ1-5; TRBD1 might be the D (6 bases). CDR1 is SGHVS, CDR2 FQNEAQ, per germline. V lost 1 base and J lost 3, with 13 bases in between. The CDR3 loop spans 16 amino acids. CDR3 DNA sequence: TGTGCCAGCAGCTTAGGCCCAGGGGTGATCAATCAGCCCCAGCATTTT. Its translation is CASSLGPGVINQPQHF.

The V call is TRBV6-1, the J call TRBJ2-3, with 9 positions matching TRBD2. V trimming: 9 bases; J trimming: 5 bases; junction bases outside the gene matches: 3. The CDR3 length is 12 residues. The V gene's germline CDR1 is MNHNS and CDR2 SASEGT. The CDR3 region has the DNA TGTGCCAGTGGAGCGGGGGGAGATACGCAGTATTTT. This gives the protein CASGAGGDTQYF.

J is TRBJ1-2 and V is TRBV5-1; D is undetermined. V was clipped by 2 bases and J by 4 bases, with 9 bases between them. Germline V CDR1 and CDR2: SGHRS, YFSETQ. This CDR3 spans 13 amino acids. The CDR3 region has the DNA TGCGCCAGCAGCTTCGACGCCGGCTATGGCTACACCTTC. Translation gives CASSFDAGYGYTF.

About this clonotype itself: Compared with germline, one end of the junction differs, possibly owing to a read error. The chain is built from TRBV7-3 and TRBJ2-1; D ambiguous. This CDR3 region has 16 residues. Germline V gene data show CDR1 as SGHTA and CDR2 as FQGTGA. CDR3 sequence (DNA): TGTGCCAGCAGCTTAACTATCTATGGTAGGAACAATGCGCAGTTCTTC. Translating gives CASSLTIYGRNNAQFF.

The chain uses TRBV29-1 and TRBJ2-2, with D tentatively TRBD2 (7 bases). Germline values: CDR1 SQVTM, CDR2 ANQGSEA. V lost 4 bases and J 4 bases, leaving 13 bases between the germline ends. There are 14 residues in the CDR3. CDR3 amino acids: CSVVAGEGTGELFF. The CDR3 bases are TGCAGCGTTGTAGCAGGGGAGGGCACCGGGGAGCTGTTTTTT.

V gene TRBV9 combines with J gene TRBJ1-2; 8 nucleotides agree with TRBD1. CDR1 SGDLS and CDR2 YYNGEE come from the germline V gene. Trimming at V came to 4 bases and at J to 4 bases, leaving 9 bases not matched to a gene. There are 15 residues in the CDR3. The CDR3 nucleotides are TGTGCCAGCAGCACAGGGACAGGCCTTGGCTATGGCTACACCTTC. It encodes CASSTGTGLGYGYTF.

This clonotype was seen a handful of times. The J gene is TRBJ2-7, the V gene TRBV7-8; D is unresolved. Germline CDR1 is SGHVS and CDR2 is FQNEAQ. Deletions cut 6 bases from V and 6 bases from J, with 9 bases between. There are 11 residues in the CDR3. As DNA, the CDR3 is TGTGCCAGCAGTCGACACTCCGAGCAGTACTTC. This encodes CASSRHSEQYF.

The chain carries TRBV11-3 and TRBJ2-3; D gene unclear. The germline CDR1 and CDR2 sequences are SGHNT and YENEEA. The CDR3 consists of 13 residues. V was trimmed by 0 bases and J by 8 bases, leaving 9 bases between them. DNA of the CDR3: TGTGCCAGCAGCTTAGATTGGGTATCTACGCAGTATTTT. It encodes CASSLDWVSTQYF.

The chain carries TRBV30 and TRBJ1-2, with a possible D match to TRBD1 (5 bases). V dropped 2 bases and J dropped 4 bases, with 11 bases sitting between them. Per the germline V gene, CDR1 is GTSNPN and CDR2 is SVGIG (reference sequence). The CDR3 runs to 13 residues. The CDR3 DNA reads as TGTGCCTGGAGTCCCGGGGGGGTCTATGGCTACACCTTC. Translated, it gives CAWSPGGVYGYTF.

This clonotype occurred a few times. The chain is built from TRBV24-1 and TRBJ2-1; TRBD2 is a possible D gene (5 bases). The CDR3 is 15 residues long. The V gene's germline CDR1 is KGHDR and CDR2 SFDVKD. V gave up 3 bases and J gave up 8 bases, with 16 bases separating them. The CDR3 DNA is TGTGCCACCAGTGATCAACGGATGGAGGTAGATGAGCAGTTCTTC. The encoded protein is CATSDQRMEVDEQFF.

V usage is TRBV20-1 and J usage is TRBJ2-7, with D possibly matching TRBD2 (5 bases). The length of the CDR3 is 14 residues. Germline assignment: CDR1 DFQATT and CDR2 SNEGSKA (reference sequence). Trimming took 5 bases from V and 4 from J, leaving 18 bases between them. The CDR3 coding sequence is TGCAGTGCTTCCTGCGGCCTTGGGGAGTACGAGCAGTACTTC. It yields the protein CSASCGLGEYEQYF.

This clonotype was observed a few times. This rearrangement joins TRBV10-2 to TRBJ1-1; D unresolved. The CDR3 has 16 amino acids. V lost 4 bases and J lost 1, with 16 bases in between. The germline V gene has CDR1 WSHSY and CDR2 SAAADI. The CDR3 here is CASSAPNSGRNTEAFF. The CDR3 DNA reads TGCGCCAGCAGTGCCCCAAATTCTGGTAGGAACACTGAAGCTTTCTTT.

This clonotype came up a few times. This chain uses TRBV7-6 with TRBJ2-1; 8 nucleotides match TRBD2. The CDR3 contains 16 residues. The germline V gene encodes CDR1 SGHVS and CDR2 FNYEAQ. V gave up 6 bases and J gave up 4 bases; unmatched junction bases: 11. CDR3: CASSQSGLAFYNEQFF. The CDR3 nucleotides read TGTGCCAGCAGTCAAAGCGGACTAGCATTTTACAATGAGCAGTTCTTC.

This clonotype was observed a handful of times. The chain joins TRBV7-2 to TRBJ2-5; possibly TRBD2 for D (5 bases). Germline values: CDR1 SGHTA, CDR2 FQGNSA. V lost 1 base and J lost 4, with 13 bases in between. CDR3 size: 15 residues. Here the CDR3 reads CASSLEFGLAETQYF. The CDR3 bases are TGTGCCAGCAGCTTAGAATTTGGGCTAGCAGAGACCCAGTACTTC. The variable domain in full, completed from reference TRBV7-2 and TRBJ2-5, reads GAGVSQSPSNKVTEKGKDVELRCDPISGHTALYWYRQSLGQGLEFLIYFQGNSAPDKSGLPSDRFSAERTGGSVSTLTIQRTQQEDSAVYLCASSLEFGLAETQYFGPGTRLLVL.

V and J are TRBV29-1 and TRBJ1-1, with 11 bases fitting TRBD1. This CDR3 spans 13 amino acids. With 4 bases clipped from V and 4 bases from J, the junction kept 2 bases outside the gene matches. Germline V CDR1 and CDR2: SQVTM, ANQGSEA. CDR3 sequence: CSVVGTGGTEAFF. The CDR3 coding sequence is TGCAGCGTTGTTGGGACAGGGGGCACTGAAGCTTTCTTT. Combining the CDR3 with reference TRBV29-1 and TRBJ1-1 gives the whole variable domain SAVISQKPSRDICQRGTSLTIQCQVDSQVTMMFWYRQQPGQSLTLIATANQGSEATYESGFVIDKFPISRPNLTFSTLTVSNMSPEDSSIYLCSVVGTGGTEAFFGQGTRLTVV.

The CDR3 nucleotides are TGTGCCAGCAGAGCCGGGACCCTTCCCACAGATACGCAGTATTTT. As protein: CASRAGTLPTDTQYF. The rearrangement links TRBV27 to TRBJ2-3; D may correspond to TRBD1 or TRBD2 (5 bases each). V was clipped by 6 bases and J by 2 bases, with 15 bases between them. This CDR3 contains 15 residues. Germline lookup yields CDR1 MNHEY and CDR2 SMNVEV (reference sequence).

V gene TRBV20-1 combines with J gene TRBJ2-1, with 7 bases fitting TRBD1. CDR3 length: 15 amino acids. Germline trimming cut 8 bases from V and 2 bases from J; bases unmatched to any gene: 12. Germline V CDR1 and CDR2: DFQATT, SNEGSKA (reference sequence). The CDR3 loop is CSTTTGALPYNEQFF. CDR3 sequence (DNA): TGCAGTACTACTACAGGGGCCTTACCCTACAATGAGCAGTTCTTC.

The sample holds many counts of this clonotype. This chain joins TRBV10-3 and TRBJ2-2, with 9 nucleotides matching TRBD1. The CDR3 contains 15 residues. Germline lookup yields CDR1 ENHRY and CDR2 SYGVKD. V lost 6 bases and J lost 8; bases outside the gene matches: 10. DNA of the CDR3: TGTGCCATCAGAACGGCCGGACAGGGGCAGGGGGAGCTGTTTTTT. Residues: CAIRTAGQGQGELFF.